The sequence of this T cell receptor (beta chain) was determined in a study of T cells expressing NK-cell markers (dated by TCRdb to 2020 to 2021). Broadly, across the study: In sorted CD3+CD56+NKG2C+, CD3+CD56+NKG2C- and CD3+CD56-NKG2C+ T-cell subsets from eight donors, TCR beta-chain repertoires were profiled. Of the eight sequenced donors, seven were found to be HCMV-seropositive and one was found to be HCMV-seronegative. The eight sequenced donors were randomly selected healthy volunteers, three men and five women. The libraries were sequenced on Illumina HiSeq 2000/2500, MiSeq or NextSeq, producing 2 x 150 bp reads.

The sample was run on an Illumina HiSeq 2000. TCR beta cDNA libraries were made by 5'RACE template switching that added a universal primer site and unique molecular identifiers. cDNA synthesis was primed from the TCR beta constant segment and was followed by two successive PCR amplification steps. The authors processed their data as follows. MIGEC handled demultiplexing of the reads and grouping by UMI, while MiTCR was used to assemble and quantify clonotypes. To exclude erroneous sequences, any TCR cDNA sequence not supported by at least two reads was discarded. The tcR package was used for downstream repertoire analysis, and clonotypes were matched across fractions by CDR3 nucleotide sequence plus V segment. VDJmatch was used to annotate antigen specificity against VDJdb, with one amino acid substitution allowed in CDR3. The reads went through TCRdb reprocessing, and each CDR3 protein sequence gets one entry with no DNA. These V and J calls are TCRdb output, not the study's own analysis. This sample's table lists 150,000 or so distinct CDR3 sequences. The leading ten clones occupy around 37% of the sample.

What the research found in general, with its limitations: Whether the expanded NKG2C-expressing T cell clones were specific for HCMV antigens remained unclear. Those dominant clonotypes were again the most abundant among CD3+CD56-NKG2C+ cells in a few donors, at about 25-60.1%. In six donors, the dominant CD3+CD56+NKG2C+ clonotypes were found to rank among the top 10 CD8+ clonotypes and to make up about 1.0-8% of CD8+ T cells.

Notes on this clonotype: There is no known antigen for this receptor.

CDR1 and CDR2, looked up from the germline V gene, are SGHVT and SQSDAQ. The CDR3, from cysteine to phenylalanine, totals 17 residues. There is no recorded DNA. To determine HCMV serostatus, a commercial ELISA kit was used to detect HCMV-specific IgG in serum. Peripheral blood mononuclear cells were isolated from blood by Ficoll density gradient centrifugation. This clonotype was sampled from a woman between 45 and 65 years old in good health. Donor details come from another sample of the same person, matched by shared clones. The rearrangement combines TRBV7-4 with TRBJ1-5; TCRdb picks TRBD1, but there is no DNA to check that call. The sample taken for sequencing was blood T cells: a sorted CD56 or NKG2C T cell subset, CD4+ or CD8+ T cells, or bulk PBMC T cells (not recorded which). This receptor has the CDR3 CASSLHTGLNSNQPQHF.